Following are 29 T cell receptor beta chains from one sample sequenced in a study of T cells in Graves' hyperthyroidism and ophthalmopathy. RNA transcripts served as the template for amplifying TCR beta CDR3 regions. During a first-round RT-PCR of the TCR CDR3, the HTBI primer set was used. Each CDR3 protein is one row after TCRdb ran MiXCR on the multiplex PCR reads. The repertoire consists of over 700,000 distinct CDR3 sequences, with around a third occurring once and the leading ten covering approximately 31%. Sequenced sample: blood. Receptors were obtained from a woman between 40 and 55 years old with Graves' hyperthyroidism.

This clonotype has a count of ten or more. The chain's CDR3 is CASSISHRVYDNSPLHF. CDR3 DNA: TGTGCCAGTAGTATCTCTCATCGGGTGTATGATAATTCACCCCTCCACTTT. V gene TRBV19 combines with J gene TRBJ1-6, with D unclear. The CDR3 extends over 17 amino acids. Trimming shortened V by 3 bases and J by 5 bases, and 17 bases separated the two germline ends. Germline CDR1 and CDR2: LNHDA and SQIVND (reference sequence). The whole variable domain, filled in from reference TRBV19 and TRBJ1-6, reads DGGITQSPKYLFRKEGQNVTLSCEQNLNHDAMYWYRQDPGQGLRLIYYSQIVNDFQKGDIAEGYSVSREKKESFPLTVTSAQKNPTAFYLCASSISHRVYDNSPLHFGNGTRLTVT.

This chain connects TRBV5-1 to TRBJ2-2, with D tentatively TRBD2 (6 bases). V was trimmed by 5 bases and J by 4 bases, leaving 15 bases between them. Looked up from germline, CDR1 is SGHRS and CDR2 is YFSETQ. This CDR3 spans 15 amino acids. The CDR3 DNA follows: TGCGCCAGCAGAAAGCACGCGGGGAGCACCGGGGAGCTGTTTTTT. Amino acids: CASRKHAGSTGELFF.

For this clonotype: The junction departs from the called germline gene at one end, perhaps through a read error. The rearrangement uses TRBV7-9 and TRBJ1-2; D is possibly TRBD1 (5 bases). CDR3 length: 14 residues. Germline CDR1 SEHNR, CDR2 FQNEAQ (reference sequence). CDR3 region: CASSQGHSNYGYTF. The CDR3 bases are TGCGCCAGCAGCCAAGGACACTCTAACTATGGCTACACCTTC.

This clonotype was observed at least ten times. This chain joins TRBV19 and TRBJ2-6, with a tentative D call TRBD1 (5 bases). Germline assignment: CDR1 LNHDA and CDR2 SQIVND (reference sequence). The CDR3 extends over 13 amino acids. V was pared by 7 bases and J by 2 bases, with 6 bases between. CDR3 coding DNA: TGTGCCAGTACAGGGACTGGGGCCAACGTCCTGACTTTC. Protein: CASTGTGANVLTF. Variable domain in full (rest from reference TRBV19 and TRBJ2-6): DGGITQSPKYLFRKEGQNVTLSCEQNLNHDAMYWYRQDPGQGLRLIYYSQIVNDFQKGDIAEGYSVSREKKESFPLTVTSAQKNPTAFYLCASTGTGANVLTFGAGSRLTVL.

The rearrangement joins TRBV6-1 to TRBJ1-2; D is unclear. Trimming cost V 7 bases and J 4 bases, with 10 bases left between them. CDR3 length: 12 amino acids. Germline-derived CDR1 and CDR2 are MNHNS and SASEGT. CDR3 sequence reads: CASTPSGYGYTF. In DNA, the CDR3 is TGTGCCAGCACCCCTTCCGGCTATGGCTACACCTTC.

This clonotype was picked up many times. This rearrangement joins TRBV11-2 to TRBJ1-5; possibly TRBD1 for D (6 bases). Germline CDR1 and CDR2: SGHAT and FQNNGV. The CDR3 has 15 residues. The V and J ends lost 3 bases and 0 bases respectively, with 9 bases between them. As DNA, the CDR3 is TGTGCCAGCAGCTTTTCAGGGGATAGCAATCAGCCCCAGCATTTT. Residues: CASSFSGDSNQPQHF.

This clonotype has only a few counts. The chain combines TRBV2 with TRBJ2-2, with D hard to call. Trimming took off 5 bases at V and 4 bases at J, with 14 bases between the two ends. The CDR3 has 15 amino acids. Per the germline V gene, CDR1 is SNHLY and CDR2 is FYNNEI. The CDR3: CASSLTPFSTGELFF. The CDR3 nucleotides are TGTGCCAGCAGTTTAACCCCGTTCTCCACCGGGGAGCTGTTTTTT.

In the case of this clonotype: A much bigger clone sits one base away, suggesting this may be a read error. The V gene is TRBV5-8, the J gene TRBJ2-5; perhaps TRBD2 as D (5 bases). CDR3 size: 14 residues. CDR1 is SGHTS and CDR2 is YDEGEE in the germline V gene. Written as DNA, the CDR3 is TGTGCCAGCATCTTGTCGGAGGACGTTGGGACCCAGTACTTC. As protein: CASILSEDVGTQYF.

Points on this clonotype: With a much larger clone just one base away, this may be a read error. The rearrangement uses TRBV19 and TRBJ1-1; D possibly corresponds to TRBD1 (6 bases). CDR3 length: 14 residues. Germline V gene sequence: CDR1 LNHDA, CDR2 SQIVND (reference sequence). The V end lost 8 bases, the J end lost 4 bases, and 17 bases lay between the germline ends. The chain's CDR3 is CASFQGSCGTEAFF. The CDR3 DNA sequence: TGTGCCAGTTTTCAGGGGAGTTGCGGCACTGAAGCTTTCTTT. Supplemented by reference TRBV19 and TRBJ1-1, the full variable domain reads DGGITQSPKYLFRKEGQNVTLSCEQNLNHDAMYWYRQDPGQGLRLIYYSQIVNDFQKGDIAEGYSVSREKKESFPLTVTSAQKNPTAFYLCASFQGSCGTEAFFGQGTRLTVV.

As to this clonotype: A read error may explain this, as a much larger clone is one base away. The chain is built from TRBV25-1 and TRBJ1-2, with D unresolved. V shed 3 bases and J shed 4 bases, with 12 bases lying between them. The germline V gene has CDR1 MGHDK and CDR2 SYGVNS. The CDR3 has 14 residues. The CDR3 loop is CASSEPIGPYGYTF. The CDR3, as DNA: TGTGCCAGCAGTGAGCCGATAGGGCCCTATGGCTACACCTTC.

J is TRBJ2-1 and V is TRBV15, with D unclear. The V end was cut by 0 bases, the J end by 0 bases, with 9 bases between. The CDR3 length is 16 residues. Germline V lookup: CDR1 LNHNV, CDR2 YYDKDF (reference sequence). In nucleotides, the CDR3 is TGTGCCACCAGCAGAGAGCGGCGCAGCTCCTACAATGAGCAGTTCTTC. Encoded protein: CATSRERRSSYNEQFF.

Points on this clonotype: The junction shows a germline mismatch at one end, possibly a read error. The chain joins TRBV10-3 to TRBJ2-7; TRBD2 matches 8 bases. The CDR3 is 15 residues long. The V gene's germline CDR1 is ENHRY and CDR2 SYGVKD. DNA of the CDR3: TGTGCCAGCAGTGAATCATCGGGAGGGCCGGGGGAGCAGTACTTC. This encodes CASSESSGGPGEQYF.

In the case of this clonotype: Possible read error: a much larger clone is one base away. The rearrangement uses TRBV5-4 and TRBJ1-1, with 7 bases matching TRBD1. Germline V gives CDR1 SGHNT, CDR2 YYREEE (reference sequence). The CDR3 contains 16 residues. The CDR3 spells CASSYERQGGSSEASF. DNA for the CDR3: TGTGCCAGCAGCTACGAACGACAGGGCGGTTCGTCTGAAGCTTCCTTT.

The CDR3 coding sequence is TGTGCCAGCAGTGCCGGGACAGGGGGGGTGGCTGAAGCTTTCTTT. It yields the protein CASSAGTGGVAEAFF. The chain links TRBV7-2 to TRBJ1-1, with 11 bases lining up with TRBD1. CDR1 and CDR2 (germline): SGHTA, FQGNSA. Trimming cost V 6 bases and J 6 bases; bases outside gene matches: 9. This CDR3 contains 15 residues.

This chain uses TRBV30 with TRBJ1-3, with TRBD1 matching over 7 bases. The CDR3 consists of 12 residues. Germline trimming cut 7 bases from V and 3 bases from J; bases unmatched to any gene: 3. Germline V lookup: CDR1 GTSNPN, CDR2 SVGIG (reference sequence). The CDR3 is CAFRQGGNTIYF. The CDR3 nucleotides read TGTGCCTTTAGACAGGGTGGAAACACCATATATTTT. Filled out from reference TRBV30 and TRBJ1-3, the complete variable domain reads SQTIHQWPATLVQPVGSPLSLECTVEGTSNPNLYWYRQAAGRGLQLLFYSVGIGQISSEVPQNLSASRPQDRQFILSSKKLLLSDSGFYLCAFRQGGNTIYFGEGSWLTVV.

This clonotype was detected a few times. The chain carries TRBV7-9 and TRBJ2-2, with 7 bases matching TRBD1. Germline V gene sequence: CDR1 SEHNR, CDR2 FQNEAQ (reference sequence). V trimming: 3 bases; J trimming: 1 base; junction bases outside the gene matches: 8. The CDR3 is made up of 17 amino acids. CDR3: CASSFPRRQGNTGELFF. DNA of the CDR3: TGTGCCAGCAGCTTCCCCCGGAGACAGGGGAACACCGGGGAGCTGTTTTTT.

Comment on this clonotype: The junction departs from germline at one end; a sequencing error may be responsible. The rearrangement uses TRBV5-1 and TRBJ1-5; no reliable D call. The CDR3 runs 12 residues. The germline gives CDR1 SGHRS, CDR2 YFSETQ. In nucleotides, the CDR3 is TGTGCCAGCAGCCCCTGGACTAGTCCCCAGCATTTT. It is translated as CASSPWTSPQHF.

The table lists this clonotype with many counts. This chain uses TRBV12-3 or TRBV12-4 with TRBJ1-1, with no clear D. The germline V and J ends were trimmed by 6 bases and 1 base, with 15 bases remaining between them. This CDR3 has 15 amino acids. In DNA form, the CDR3 reads TGTGCCAGCAGGGACTTTATCGGCGGGAACACTGAAGCTTTCTTT. Protein product: CASRDFIGGNTEAFF.

This sequence joins TRBV7-9 and TRBJ2-2; D unclear. Germline-derived CDR1 and CDR2 are SEHNR and FQNEAQ (reference sequence). The ends were cut back, 5 bases at V and 5 bases at J, with 6 bases in the middle. The CDR3 sequence is 12 residues long. The CDR3 loop reads CASSAHTGELFF. The CDR3, as DNA: TGTGCCAGCAGCGCGCATACCGGGGAGCTGTTTTTT.

This clonotype was seen only a few times. This chain connects TRBV12-3 or TRBV12-4 to TRBJ2-5, with D possibly being TRBD1 or TRBD2 (5 bases each). The CDR3 runs to 20 residues. Trimming cost V 4 bases and J 5 bases, with 32 bases left between them. The CDR3 here is CASSYPYPSRDAGWMETQYF. Written as DNA, the CDR3 is TGTGCCAGCAGTTACCCTTACCCATCCCGGGACGCAGGATGGATGGAGACCCAGTACTTC.

The chain recombines TRBV9 with TRBJ2-1, with 8 bases fitting TRBD2. The ends lost 7 bases at V and 10 bases at J; junction bases unmatched: 13. The germline V gene has CDR1 SGDLS and CDR2 YYNGEE. The CDR3 totals 14 residues. This CDR3 reads CASCRGGPCGEQFF. The CDR3 region has the DNA TGTGCCAGCTGTCGCGGGGGGCCCTGCGGAGAGCAGTTCTTC.

As for this clonotype: The germline gene is not matched at one end of the junction; a read error may be the cause. The chain is built from TRBV7-2 and TRBJ2-7; D may be TRBD2 (7 bases). This CDR3 spans 15 amino acids. The germline V gene encodes CDR1 SGHTA and CDR2 FQGNSA. CDR3: CASSQTPVGGGGQYF. In DNA form, the CDR3 reads TGCGCCAGCAGCCAAACACCGGTAGGAGGGGGGGGCCAGTACTTC. The full variable domain, completed using reference TRBV7-2 and TRBJ2-7, is GAGVSQSPSNKVTEKGKDVELRCDPISGHTALYWYRQSLGQGLEFLIYFQGNSAPDKSGLPSDRFSAERTGGSVSTLTIQRTQQEDSAVYLCASSQTPVGGGGQYFGPGTRLTVT.

Concerning this clonotype: Given a much more abundant clone one base away, this may be a read error. The rearrangement joins TRBV7-2 to TRBJ1-1; D remains unclear. Germline CDR1 reads SGHTA; CDR2 reads FQGNSA. The CDR3 is made up of 12 amino acids. The CDR3 is CASSLALQEAFF. The CDR3 DNA reads TGTGCCAGCAGTTTAGCCCTCCAGGAAGCTTTCTTT.

The rearrangement links TRBV7-9 to TRBJ1-6; D might be TRBD1 (5 bases). The V end lost 7 bases, the J end lost 10 bases, and 8 bases lay between the germline ends. Germline CDR1 is SEHNR and CDR2 is FQNEAQ (reference sequence). The CDR3 contains 11 residues. The CDR3 sequence is CASTTGSPLHF. The CDR3 bases are TGTGCCAGCACTACAGGCTCACCCCTCCACTTT.

This clonotype came up many times. CDR3 amino acids: CASSLDRGRGQPQHF. For the CDR3, the DNA is TGTGCCAGCAGCTTGGACAGGGGGCGCGGTCAGCCCCAGCATTTT. This rearrangement joins TRBV5-4 to TRBJ1-5; 9 bases are shared with TRBD1. Trimming at V came to 0 bases and at J to 6 bases, leaving 4 bases not matched to a gene. The CDR3 runs 15 residues. Germline-derived CDR1 and CDR2 are SGHNT and YYREEE (reference sequence).

The table lists this clonotype with a few counts. The J gene is TRBJ1-1, the V gene TRBV24-1, with TRBD1 matching over 8 bases. The V segment lost 11 bases and the J segment 6 bases; nucleotides outside the gene matches: 13. The CDR3 is 14 amino acids. Germline-derived CDR1 and CDR2 are KGHDR and SFDVKD. CDR3: CASSPGQEKAEAFF. CDR3 sequence (DNA): TGTGCCAGCAGCCCGGGACAGGAAAAAGCTGAAGCTTTCTTT.

This chain links TRBV2 with TRBJ2-5; TRBD2 matches at 8 bases. There are 14 residues in the CDR3. The V segment lost 8 bases and the J segment 5 bases; nucleotides outside the gene matches: 10. In germline, CDR1 is SNHLY, CDR2 FYNNEI. The CDR3 nucleotides read TGTGCCAGCGGGGAGCCGGCGGGGGGTGAGACCCAGTACTTC. Protein: CASGEPAGGETQYF.

This clonotype came up a few times. The rearrangement uses TRBV20-1 and TRBJ1-4; D call uncertain. The CDR3 runs to 14 residues. Trimming stripped 6 bases from V and 2 bases from J, with 13 bases between. Per the germline V gene, CDR1 is DFQATT and CDR2 is SNEGSKA (reference sequence). The CDR3 coding sequence is TGCAGTGCCCCAGTCCGGGCTACTAATGAAAAACTGTTTTTT. It yields the protein CSAPVRATNEKLFF.

The chain combines TRBV12-3 or TRBV12-4 with TRBJ2-2; no clear D gene. This CDR3 is 19 amino acids long. V lost 1 base and J 2 bases, leaving 20 bases between the germline ends. The CDR3 loop reads CASSLGEDLGHFNTGELFF. In DNA, the CDR3 is TGTGCCAGCAGTTTAGGGGAAGATCTGGGCCACTTTAACACCGGGGAGCTGTTTTTT.